This TCR beta chain was sequenced for a study of blood T cell repertoires in COVID-19. Study-level background: COVID-19 samples, acute and convalescent, were from the United States, Italy and Spain. T cells, B-cell-depleted T cells, or PBMCs supplied cDNA or gDNA.

This clone came up once. TCRdb keeps only in-frame clones here, not all; method: immunoSEQ multiplex PCR. The sample consists of nearly 45,000 clones, 80% of them appearing once. The germline V gene encodes CDR1 SNHLY and CDR2 FYNNEI. CDR3 size: 15 residues. V lost 8 bases to trimming and J lost 0 bases, with 13 bases between them. This clonotype originated in a man aged 70 or older with acute or convalescent COVID-19. The V gene is TRBV2, the J gene TRBJ1-4, with a tentative D call TRBD1 (6 bases). The sequenced material came from peripheral blood. Written as DNA, the CDR3 is TGTGCCAGCGGGAGACAGGCAACAACTAATGAAAAACTGTTTTTT. Residues: CASGRQATTNEKLFF. Together with reference TRBV2 and TRBJ1-4, the CDR3 gives the full variable domain: EPEVTQTPSHQVTQMGQEVILRCVPISNHLYFYWYRQILGQKVEFLVSFYNNEISEKSEIFDDQFSVERPDGSNFTLKIRSTKLEDSAMYFCASGRQATTNEKLFFGSGTQLSVL.